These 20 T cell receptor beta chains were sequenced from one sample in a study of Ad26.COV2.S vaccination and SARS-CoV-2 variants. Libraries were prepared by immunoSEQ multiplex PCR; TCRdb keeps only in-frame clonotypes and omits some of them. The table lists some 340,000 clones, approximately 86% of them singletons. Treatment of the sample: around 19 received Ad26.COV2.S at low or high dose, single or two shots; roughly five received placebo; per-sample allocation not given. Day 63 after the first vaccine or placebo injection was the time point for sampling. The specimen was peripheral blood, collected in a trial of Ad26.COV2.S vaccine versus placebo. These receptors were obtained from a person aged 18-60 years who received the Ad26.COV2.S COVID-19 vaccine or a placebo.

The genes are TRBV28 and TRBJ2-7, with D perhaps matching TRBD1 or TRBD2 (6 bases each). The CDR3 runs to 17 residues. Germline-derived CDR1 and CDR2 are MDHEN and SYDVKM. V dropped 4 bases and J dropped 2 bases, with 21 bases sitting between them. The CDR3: CASSYTGWGAATYEQYF. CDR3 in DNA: TGTGCCAGCAGTTATACAGGCTGGGGGGCGGCCACCTACGAGCAGTACTTC.

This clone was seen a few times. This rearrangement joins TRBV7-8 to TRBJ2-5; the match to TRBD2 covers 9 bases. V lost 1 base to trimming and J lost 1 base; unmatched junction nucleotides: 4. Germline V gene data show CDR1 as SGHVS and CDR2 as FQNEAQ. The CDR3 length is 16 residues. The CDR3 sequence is CASSLVVSGGQETQYF. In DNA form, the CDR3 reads TGTGCCAGCAGCTTAGTTGTTAGCGGGGGCCAAGAGACCCAGTACTTC.

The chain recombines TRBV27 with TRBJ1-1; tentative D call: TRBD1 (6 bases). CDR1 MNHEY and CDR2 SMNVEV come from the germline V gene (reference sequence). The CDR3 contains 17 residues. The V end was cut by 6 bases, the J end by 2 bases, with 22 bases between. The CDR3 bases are TGTGCCAGCAGCCAACGTCGGGGGCCAGGGCATAACACTGAAGCTTTCTTT. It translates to CASSQRRGPGHNTEAFF.

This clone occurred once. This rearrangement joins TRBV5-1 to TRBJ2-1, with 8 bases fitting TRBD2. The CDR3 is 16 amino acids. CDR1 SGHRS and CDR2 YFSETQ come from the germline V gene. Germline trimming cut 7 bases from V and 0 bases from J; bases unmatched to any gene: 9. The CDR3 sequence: CASGLSGAGSYNEQFF. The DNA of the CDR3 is TGCGCCAGCGGACTTAGCGGGGCAGGCTCCTACAATGAGCAGTTCTTC. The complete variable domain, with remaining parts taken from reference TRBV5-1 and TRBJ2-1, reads KAGVTQTPRYLIKTRGQQVTLSCSPISGHRSVSWYQQTPGQGLQFLFEYFSETQRNKGNFPGRFSGRQFSNSRSEMNVSTLELGDSALYLCASGLSGAGSYNEQFFGPGTRLTVL.

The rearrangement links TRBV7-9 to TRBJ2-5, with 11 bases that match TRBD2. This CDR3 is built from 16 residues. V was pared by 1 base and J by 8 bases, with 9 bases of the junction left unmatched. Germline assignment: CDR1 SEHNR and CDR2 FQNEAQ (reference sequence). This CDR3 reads CASSLVAGTSGYTQYF. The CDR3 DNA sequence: TGTGCCAGCAGCTTAGTGGCCGGGACTAGCGGATACACCCAGTACTTC.

The CDR3 sequence: CASSRLDANTGELFF. The CDR3 coding sequence is TGTGCCAGCAGCCGACTAGACGCGAACACCGGGGAGCTGTTTTTT. The rearrangement uses TRBV4-2 and TRBJ2-2; a possible D gene is TRBD2 (6 bases). The CDR3 runs to 15 residues. Germline lookup yields CDR1 LGHNA and CDR2 YNFKEQ. V lost 4 bases and J lost 0, with 9 bases in between.

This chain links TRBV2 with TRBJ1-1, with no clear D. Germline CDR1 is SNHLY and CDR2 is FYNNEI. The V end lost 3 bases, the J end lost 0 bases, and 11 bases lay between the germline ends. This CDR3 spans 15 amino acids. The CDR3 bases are TGTGCCAGCAGTGACCCAAGCAGCATGAACACTGAAGCTTTCTTT. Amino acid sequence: CASSDPSSMNTEAFF.

CDR3 DNA sequence: TGTGCCAGCAGCTTAGAACCCGGGACCGGGGAGCTGTTTTTT. Amino acids: CASSLEPGTGELFF. The chain couples TRBV11-2 to TRBJ2-2; the D is unclear. V was clipped by 0 bases and J by 5 bases, with 7 bases between them. The CDR3 has 14 residues. Germline assignment: CDR1 SGHAT and CDR2 FQNNGV.

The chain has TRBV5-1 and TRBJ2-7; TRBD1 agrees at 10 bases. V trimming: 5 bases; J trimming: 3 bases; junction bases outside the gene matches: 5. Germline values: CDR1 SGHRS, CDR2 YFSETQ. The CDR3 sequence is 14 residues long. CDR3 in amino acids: CASSLRTGGYEQYF. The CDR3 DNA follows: TGCGCCAGCAGTTTAAGGACAGGGGGCTACGAGCAGTACTTC.

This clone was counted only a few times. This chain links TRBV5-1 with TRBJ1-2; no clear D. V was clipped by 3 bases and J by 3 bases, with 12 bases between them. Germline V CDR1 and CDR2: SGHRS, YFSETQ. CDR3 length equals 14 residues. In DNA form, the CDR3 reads TGCGCCAGCAGCTGGGAGAACGGGGACTATGGCTACACCTTC. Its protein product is CASSWENGDYGYTF.

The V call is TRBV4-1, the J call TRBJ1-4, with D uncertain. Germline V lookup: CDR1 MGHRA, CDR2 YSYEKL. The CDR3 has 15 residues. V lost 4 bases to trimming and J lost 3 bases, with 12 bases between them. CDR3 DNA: TGCGCCAGCAGCCCCGCGATTCATCCTAATGAAAAACTGTTTTTT. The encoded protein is CASSPAIHPNEKLFF.

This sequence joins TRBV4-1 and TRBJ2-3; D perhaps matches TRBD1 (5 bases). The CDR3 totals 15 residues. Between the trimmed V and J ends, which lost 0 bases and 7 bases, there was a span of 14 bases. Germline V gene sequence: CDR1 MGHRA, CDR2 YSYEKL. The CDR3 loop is CASSQEVTQGYTQYF. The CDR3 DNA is TGCGCCAGCAGCCAAGAGGTGACCCAGGGTTATACGCAGTATTTT.

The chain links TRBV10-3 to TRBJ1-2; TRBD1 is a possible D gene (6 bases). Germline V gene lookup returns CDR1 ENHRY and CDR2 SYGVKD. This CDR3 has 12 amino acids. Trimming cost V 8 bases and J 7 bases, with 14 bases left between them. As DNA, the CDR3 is TGTGCCATCTGGGGGCAGGCGGGTGGCTACACCTTC. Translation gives CAIWGQAGGYTF.

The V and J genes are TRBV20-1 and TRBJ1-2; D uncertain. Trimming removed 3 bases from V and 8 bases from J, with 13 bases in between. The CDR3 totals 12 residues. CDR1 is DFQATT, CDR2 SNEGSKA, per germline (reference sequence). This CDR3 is CSASYLGLGYTF. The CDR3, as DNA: TGCAGTGCTAGTTACCTTGGGTTAGGCTACACCTTC.

The CDR3 spells CASSLGTGSYNEQFF. In DNA form, the CDR3 reads TGTGCCAGCAGTTTAGGGACAGGCTCCTACAATGAGCAGTTCTTC. The chain uses TRBV27 and TRBJ2-1; the match to TRBD1 covers 8 bases. The CDR3 consists of 15 residues. With 2 bases clipped from V and 0 bases from J, the junction kept 0 bases outside the gene matches. Germline assignment: CDR1 MNHEY and CDR2 SMNVEV (reference sequence).

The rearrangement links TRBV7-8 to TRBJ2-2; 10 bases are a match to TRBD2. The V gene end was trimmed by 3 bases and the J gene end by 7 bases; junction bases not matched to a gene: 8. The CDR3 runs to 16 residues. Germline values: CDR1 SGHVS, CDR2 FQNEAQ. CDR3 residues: CASSFYSGGANGELFF. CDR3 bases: TGTGCCAGCAGCTTTTACAGCGGGGGGGCAAACGGGGAGCTGTTTTTT.

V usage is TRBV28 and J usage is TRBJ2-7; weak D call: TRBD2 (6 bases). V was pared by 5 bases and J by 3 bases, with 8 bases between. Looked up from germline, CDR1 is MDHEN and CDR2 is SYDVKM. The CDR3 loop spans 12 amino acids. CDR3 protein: CASSRGNYEQYF. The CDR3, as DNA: TGTGCCAGCAGTCGGGGGAACTACGAGCAGTACTTC.

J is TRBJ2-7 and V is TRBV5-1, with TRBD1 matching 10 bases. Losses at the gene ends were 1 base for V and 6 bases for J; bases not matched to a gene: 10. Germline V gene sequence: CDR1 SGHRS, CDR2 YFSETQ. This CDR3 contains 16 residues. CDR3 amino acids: CASSLFSGTGVAEQYF. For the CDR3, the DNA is TGCGCCAGCAGCTTGTTCTCCGGGACAGGGGTAGCCGAGCAGTACTTC.

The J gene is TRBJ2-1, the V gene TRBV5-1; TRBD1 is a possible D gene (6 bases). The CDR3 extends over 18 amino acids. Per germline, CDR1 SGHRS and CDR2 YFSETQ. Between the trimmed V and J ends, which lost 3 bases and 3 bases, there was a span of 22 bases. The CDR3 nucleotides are TGCGCCAGCAGCTCCACCCCCCATACAGGGTCAGTCTACAATGAGCAGTTCTTC. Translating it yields CASSSTPHTGSVYNEQFF.

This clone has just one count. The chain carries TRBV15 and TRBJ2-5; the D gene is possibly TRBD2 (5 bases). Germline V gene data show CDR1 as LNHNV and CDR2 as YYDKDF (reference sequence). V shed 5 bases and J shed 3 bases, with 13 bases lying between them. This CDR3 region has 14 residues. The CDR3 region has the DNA TGTGCCACCAGCTCCCGACTAATTGAAGAGACCCAGTACTTC. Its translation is CATSSRLIEETQYF.